The 28 T cell receptor beta chains below all came from one sample that was sequenced in a study of brain T cells in children with intractable seizures. TCRdb's copy holds only in-frame clones and misses some; the assay was immunoSEQ multiplex PCR. Seen here are just under 65,000 clones, around 95% observed once, and the top ten hold more than 0.35%. Sequenced here: peripheral blood, sampled at surgery. The receptors were sampled from a boy younger than two with focal cortical dysplasia and intractable seizures.

The CDR3 sequence: CASSELREGLNEQYF. The CDR3, as DNA: TGTGCCAGCAGTGAATTGCGGGAGGGCCTCAACGAGCAGTACTTC. The chain couples TRBV2 to TRBJ2-7, with 9 positions matching TRBD2. The CDR3 length is 15 residues. Germline V gives CDR1 SNHLY, CDR2 FYNNEI. Trimming cost V 2 bases and J 5 bases; bases outside gene matches: 7.

The rearrangement joins TRBV5-1 to TRBJ2-5; the match to TRBD2 covers 16 bases. The ends lost 4 bases at V and 2 bases at J; junction bases unmatched: 11. The CDR3 sequence is 19 residues long. In germline, CDR1 is SGHRS, CDR2 YFSETQ. The CDR3 nucleotides read TGCGCCAGCAGCCGGGGACTAGCGGGGGGGCTTAGTGAGCAAGAGACCCAGTACTTC. Translation: CASSRGLAGGLSEQETQYF.

The rearrangement uses TRBV5-4 and TRBJ2-5; TRBD2 aligns across 10 bases. CDR3 length: 15 residues. J was trimmed by 0 bases and V by 3 bases; bases with no gene match: 2. Germline V gives CDR1 SGHNT, CDR2 YYREEE (reference sequence). For the CDR3, the DNA is TGTGCCAGCAGCTCGCTAGCGGGGGACCAAGAGACCCAGTACTTC. It specifies CASSSLAGDQETQYF.

The rearrangement uses TRBV2 and TRBJ2-1; TRBD2 agrees at 11 bases. This CDR3 has 15 residues. Germline lookup yields CDR1 SNHLY and CDR2 FYNNEI. Trimming cost V 6 bases and J 1 base; bases outside gene matches: 2. DNA for the CDR3: TGTGCCAGCAGGGGGACTAGCGGTTCCTACAATGAGCAGTTCTTC. Its translation: CASRGTSGSYNEQFF.

This chain connects TRBV9 to TRBJ2-1; 13 nucleotides align to TRBD2. The V gene's germline CDR1 is SGDLS and CDR2 YYNGEE. This CDR3 contains 16 residues. J gave up 9 bases and V 4 bases, and 10 bases lay outside the gene matches. The CDR3 nucleotides read TGTGCCAGCAGCTCAGACGGGACTAGCGGGAAGGGTGAGCAGTTCTTC. This translates into CASSSDGTSGKGEQFF.

The chain is built from TRBV4-1 and TRBJ1-5; 7 positions match TRBD1. CDR1 is MGHRA and CDR2 is YSYEKL in the germline V gene. CDR3 length: 16 residues. J was trimmed by 2 bases and V by 2 bases; bases with no gene match: 6. CDR3 in amino acids: CASSQPYRGGNQPQHF. In nucleotides, the CDR3 is TGCGCCAGCAGCCAACCATACAGGGGTGGCAATCAGCCCCAGCATTTT.

The chain recombines TRBV7-2 with TRBJ2-6; the D gene is possibly TRBD2 (6 bases). V lost 1 base and J lost 3, with 13 bases in between. Germline V lookup: CDR1 SGHTA, CDR2 FQGNSA. The CDR3 loop spans 17 amino acids. CDR3 nucleotide sequence: TGTGCCAGCAGCTTAGGAAATGGGGGGAGTGGGGCCAACGTCCTGACTTTC. Encoded protein: CASSLGNGGSGANVLTF.

The rearrangement joins TRBV7-9 to TRBJ2-2, with D possibly being TRBD2 (5 bases). This CDR3 comprises 14 residues. From germline, CDR1 is SEHNR and CDR2 FQNEAQ (reference sequence). V was pared by 5 bases and J by 2 bases, with 9 bases between. In DNA form, the CDR3 reads TGTGCCAGCAGCAGCCGACTAAACACCGGGGAGCTGTTTTTT. This encodes CASSSRLNTGELFF.

V usage is TRBV7-8 and J usage is TRBJ2-7; TRBD1 matches 10 bases. This CDR3 is built from 15 residues. Germline lookup yields CDR1 SGHVS and CDR2 FQNEAQ. V gave up 4 bases and J gave up 4 bases; unmatched junction bases: 7. The CDR3 loop reads CASSSPGTGVYEQYF. CDR3 nucleotide sequence: TGTGCCAGCAGCTCGCCGGGGACAGGGGTTTACGAGCAGTACTTC. Filled out from reference TRBV7-8 and TRBJ2-7, the complete variable domain reads GAGVSQSPRYKVAKRGQDVALRCDPISGHVSLFWYQQALGQGPEFLTYFQNEAQLDKSGLPSDRFFAERPEGSVSTLKIQRTQQEDSAVYLCASSSPGTGVYEQYFGPGTRLTVT.

The chain's CDR3 is CASSRTGQGDYEQYF. CDR3 nucleotide sequence: TGCGCCAGCAGCCGGACTGGACAGGGGGACTACGAGCAGTACTTC. The chain carries TRBV4-1 and TRBJ2-7, with 10 bases identical to TRBD1. The germline V gene encodes CDR1 MGHRA and CDR2 YSYEKL. The CDR3 runs to 15 residues. V lost 4 bases and J lost 3; bases outside the gene matches: 6.

The J gene is TRBJ2-3, the V gene TRBV19; maybe TRBD1 (6 bases). Trimming left V 3 bases short and J 0 bases short, with 10 bases between. The CDR3 contains 15 residues. Germline CDR1 reads LNHDA; CDR2 reads SQIVND (reference sequence). The CDR3 spells CASSIPGASTDTQYF. The CDR3 DNA reads as TGTGCCAGTAGTATCCCAGGGGCCAGCACAGATACGCAGTATTTT. Supplemented by reference TRBV19 and TRBJ2-3, the full variable domain reads DGGITQSPKYLFRKEGQNVTLSCEQNLNHDAMYWYRQDPGQGLRLIYYSQIVNDFQKGDIAEGYSVSREKKESFPLTVTSAQKNPTAFYLCASSIPGASTDTQYFGPGTRLTVL.

V is TRBV2 and J is TRBJ2-5; no clear D gene. Germline lookup yields CDR1 SNHLY and CDR2 FYNNEI. V gave up 6 bases and J gave up 9 bases, with 11 bases separating them. CDR3 size: 11 residues. The chain's CDR3 is CASSPLLAQYF. As DNA, the CDR3 is TGTGCCAGCAGCCCCCTTTTGGCCCAGTACTTC.

The J gene is TRBJ2-7, the V gene TRBV5-4; 7 positions match TRBD1. Germline CDR1 SGHNT, CDR2 YYREEE (reference sequence). This CDR3 spans 15 amino acids. The V gene end was trimmed by 4 bases and the J gene end by 0 bases; junction bases not matched to a gene: 7. The CDR3 sequence: CASSEGQRSSYEQYF. The DNA for the CDR3 is TGTGCCAGCAGCGAGGGACAGCGAAGCTCCTACGAGCAGTACTTC. The entire variable domain, with the rest obtained from reference TRBV5-4 and TRBJ2-7, is as follows: ETGVTQSPTHLIKTRGQQVTLRCSSQSGHNTVSWYQQALGQGPQFIFQYYREEENGRGNFPPRFSGLQFPNYSSELNVNALELDDSALYLCASSEGQRSSYEQYFGPGTRLTVT.

The rearrangement joins TRBV7-2 to TRBJ2-2; D not resolved. This CDR3 comprises 18 residues. V was cut by 2 bases and J by 1 base, with 17 bases left in between. The germline CDR1 and CDR2 sequences are SGHTA and FQGNSA. The CDR3 protein is CASSLFTTPARNTGELFF. CDR3 DNA sequence: TGTGCCAGCAGCTTATTCACCACCCCTGCCCGGAACACCGGGGAGCTGTTTTTT. Together with reference TRBV7-2 and TRBJ2-2, the CDR3 gives the full variable domain: GAGVSQSPSNKVTEKGKDVELRCDPISGHTALYWYRQSLGQGLEFLIYFQGNSAPDKSGLPSDRFSAERTGGSVSTLTIQRTQQEDSAVYLCASSLFTTPARNTGELFFGEGSRLTVL.

The chain joins TRBV6-4 to TRBJ2-5; D not certain. Deletions cut 4 bases from V and 4 bases from J, with 10 bases between. CDR1 and CDR2 (germline): MRHNA, SNTAGT. This CDR3 has 13 amino acids. In nucleotides, the CDR3 is TGTGCCAGCAGTGTGCGGTTTGGAGAGACCCAGTACTTC. Its protein product is CASSVRFGETQYF.

The V call is TRBV19, the J call TRBJ1-2, with D tentatively TRBD1 (6 bases). The CDR3 is made up of 15 amino acids. V gave up 2 bases and J gave up 2 bases, with 12 bases separating them. Germline V CDR1 and CDR2: LNHDA, SQIVND (reference sequence). The chain's CDR3 is CASSIWAGENYGYTF. The CDR3 region has the DNA TGTGCCAGTAGTATATGGGCAGGGGAGAACTATGGCTACACCTTC.

As DNA, the CDR3 is TGCGCCAGCAGCGAGGGGAGGGTAGGTCAGCCCCAGCATTTT. Its protein product is CASSEGRVGQPQHF. The chain employs TRBV4-3 and TRBJ1-5, with a tentative D call TRBD1 (5 bases). Germline CDR1 and CDR2: LGHNA and YSLEER. Trimming removed 5 bases from V and 6 bases from J, with 14 bases in between. The CDR3 is 14 amino acids.

The chain recombines TRBV13 with TRBJ2-4; TRBD2 matches 11 bases. Germline CDR1 PRHDT, CDR2 FYEKMQ (reference sequence). V was pared by 6 bases and J by 0 bases, with 4 bases of the junction left unmatched. The CDR3 has 16 residues. This CDR3 reads CASRLAGELAKNIQYF. CDR3 DNA: TGTGCCAGCAGACTAGCGGGAGAGCTAGCCAAAAACATTCAGTACTTC.

This clone was observed a handful of times. This chain links TRBV11-2 with TRBJ2-7; 8 bases match TRBD2. CDR1 is SGHAT and CDR2 is FQNNGV in the germline V gene. V was pared by 6 bases and J by 9 bases, with 19 bases of the junction left unmatched. The CDR3 sequence is 16 residues long. The chain's CDR3 is CASRLGGSGRNFGQYF. The CDR3 region has the DNA TGTGCCAGCAGGCTAGGGGGGAGCGGGAGAAATTTTGGGCAGTACTTC.

Remarks on this clone: This sample includes further DNA sequences coding for the same CDR3. The chain carries TRBV5-6 and TRBJ1-5; no firm D call. Germline V gene lookup returns CDR1 SGHDT and CDR2 YYEEEE. The CDR3 covers 16 residues. V lost 0 bases and J lost 0, with 10 bases in between. The CDR3 sequence: CASSLGVFYSNQPQHF. CDR3 DNA sequence: TGTGCCAGCAGCTTGGGCGTGTTCTATAGCAATCAGCCCCAGCATTTT. The entire variable domain, with the rest obtained from reference TRBV5-6 and TRBJ1-5, is as follows: DAGVTQSPTHLIKTRGQQVTLRCSPKSGHDTVSWYQQALGQGPQFIFQYYEEEERQRGNFPDRFSGHQFPNYSSELNVNALLLGDSALYLCASSLGVFYSNQPQHFGDGTRLSIL.

The chain uses TRBV10-3 and TRBJ2-5; D may be TRBD1 or TRBD2 (5 bases each). Germline CDR1 reads ENHRY; CDR2 reads SYGVKD. The CDR3 is made up of 13 amino acids. V lost 8 bases and J lost 5, with 15 bases in between. CDR3 amino acids: CAIRAGAMETQYF. For the CDR3, the DNA is TGTGCCATCCGGGCCGGGGCCATGGAGACCCAGTACTTC.

The chain has TRBV6-1 and TRBJ2-1; 12 nucleotides align to TRBD2. CDR1 is MNHNS, CDR2 SASEGT, per germline. V trimming: 4 bases; J trimming: 0 bases; junction bases outside the gene matches: 4. The CDR3 contains 17 residues. The CDR3 region is CASSGLAGGGSYNEQFF. The CDR3 nucleotides are TGTGCCAGCAGTGGGCTAGCGGGGGGGGGCTCCTACAATGAGCAGTTCTTC.

The V call is TRBV5-1, the J call TRBJ2-5; 10 bases agree with TRBD2. The ends lost 3 bases at V and 4 bases at J; junction bases unmatched: 3. The germline gives CDR1 SGHRS, CDR2 YFSETQ. The CDR3 loop spans 14 amino acids. CDR3 amino acids: CASSSTSGVETQYF. Here the CDR3 DNA reads TGCGCCAGCAGCTCAACTAGCGGGGTAGAGACCCAGTACTTC.

This clone was observed once. At one boundary the junction diverges from the germline segment, which might be a read error. CDR3 in amino acids: CASTEGPNAIF. Written as DNA, the CDR3 is TGTGCCAGCACCGAAGGCCCCAACGCGATCTTC. This chain joins TRBV28 and TRBJ1-2; D is undetermined. Germline CDR1 and CDR2: MDHEN and SYDVKM. This CDR3 has 11 amino acids.

The table lists this clone with a few counts. This chain connects TRBV2 to TRBJ2-7; D might be TRBD1 (6 bases). Per the germline V gene, CDR1 is SNHLY and CDR2 is FYNNEI. Between the trimmed V and J ends, which lost 8 bases and 0 bases, there was a span of 14 bases. CDR3 length: 14 amino acids. CDR3 bases: TGTGCCAGCGGATCACAGGGAAGCTCCTACGAGCAGTACTTC. This encodes CASGSQGSSYEQYF. Complete variable domain (other parts from reference TRBV2 and TRBJ2-7): EPEVTQTPSHQVTQMGQEVILRCVPISNHLYFYWYRQILGQKVEFLVSFYNNEISEKSEIFDDQFSVERPDGSNFTLKIRSTKLEDSAMYFCASGSQGSSYEQYFGPGTRLTVT.

Here the CDR3 reads CASSTGGGYEQYF. The CDR3 bases are TGTGCCAGCAGCACAGGGGGTGGCTACGAGCAGTACTTC. The gene calls are TRBV7-3 and TRBJ2-7, with 8 bases that match TRBD1. CDR3 size: 13 residues. With V trimmed by 5 bases and J by 3 bases, 3 bases remained unmatched. Per the germline V gene, CDR1 is SGHTA and CDR2 is FQGTGA.

The V gene is TRBV13, the J gene TRBJ2-6, with D possibly TRBD1 on 5 matching bases. The CDR3 runs to 16 residues. Per germline, CDR1 PRHDT and CDR2 FYEKMQ (reference sequence). Trimming pared 2 bases from V and 2 bases from J, leaving 10 bases between. The CDR3 is CASSLSPGPGANVLTF. CDR3 DNA: TGTGCCAGCAGCTTAAGTCCAGGGCCTGGGGCCAACGTCCTGACTTTC. The full variable domain, rest sourced from reference TRBV13 and TRBJ2-6, is AAGVIQSPRHLIKEKRETATLKCYPIPRHDTVYWYQQGPGQDPQFLISFYEKMQSDKGSIPDRFSAQQFSDYHSELNMSSLELGDSALYFCASSLSPGPGANVLTFGAGSRLTVL.

CDR3 sequence reads: CASSLLVLANTGELFF. CDR3 sequence (DNA): TGTGCCAGCAGCTTATTGGTCCTCGCGAACACCGGGGAGCTGTTTTTT. This chain links TRBV5-8 with TRBJ2-2; D is ambiguous. The length of the CDR3 is 16 residues. Germline assignment: CDR1 SGHTS and CDR2 YDEGEE. V shed 2 bases and J shed 0 bases, with 11 bases lying between them.